The next 29 T cell receptor beta chains were all read from a single sample in a study of blood T cells in healthy people across ages. Using a J-beta primer mix together with a sample-barcoded 5' primer, a second PCR was run for about 7 to 12 cycles. TCRdb reprocessed the 5' RACE reads with MiXCR, giving one entry per CDR3 protein. The sample has 1.5 million to 2 million distinct CDR3 sequences; roughly 52% are singletons. Sequenced sample: blood. Source of these receptors: a woman between 40 and 55 years old in good health.

V usage is TRBV5-1 and J usage is TRBJ2-1, with 8 bases lining up with TRBD1. J gave up 4 bases and V 5 bases, and 5 bases lay outside the gene matches. This CDR3 region has 14 residues. Germline V gives CDR1 SGHRS, CDR2 YFSETQ. In DNA, the CDR3 is TGCGCCAGCAGGACAGGGGATAGGTACAATGAGCAGTTCTTC. Translated: CASRTGDRYNEQFF.

The genes are TRBV29-1 and TRBJ1-2, with 10 bases lining up with TRBD1. This CDR3 has 13 amino acids. Germline values: CDR1 SQVTM, CDR2 ANQGSEA. Trimming at V came to 6 bases and at J to 7 bases, leaving 8 bases not matched to a gene. CDR3 sequence (DNA): TGCAGCGTCCGACAGGGGGCTCAGGGTGGCTACACCTTC. Encoded protein: CSVRQGAQGGYTF.

This clonotype was observed a handful of times. The genes are TRBV6-2 or TRBV6-3 and TRBJ2-6; no clear D gene. CDR3 length: 18 amino acids. The germline V gene encodes CDR1 MNHEY and CDR2 SVGEGT. V was shortened by 5 bases and J by 3 bases, with 20 bases between the two germline ends. This CDR3 reads CASSLRGPHPGGANVLTF. The CDR3 DNA reads as TGTGCCAGCAGTCTTCGAGGACCCCACCCGGGTGGGGCCAACGTCCTGACTTTC.

The chain uses TRBV6-5 and TRBJ2-1; D call uncertain. Germline V CDR1 and CDR2: MNHEY, SVGAGI. The CDR3 is 13 residues long. Trimming stripped 7 bases from V and 6 bases from J, with 13 bases between. The CDR3 protein is CASIGGLGNEQFF. The CDR3, as DNA: TGTGCCAGCATAGGCGGCCTAGGCAATGAGCAGTTCTTC.

The CDR3 protein is CASSQDLFRDRKLYYGYTF. The CDR3 DNA sequence: TGTGCCAGCAGCCAAGATCTTTTCCGGGACAGGAAACTTTACTATGGCTACACCTTC. This chain links TRBV14 with TRBJ1-2; 8 nucleotides line up with TRBD1. V shed 0 bases and J 3 bases; nucleotides not matched to a gene: 15. This CDR3 is built from 19 residues. Germline CDR1 and CDR2: SGHDN and FVKESK.

The chain couples TRBV24-1 to TRBJ2-3; 8 bases align to TRBD2. CDR3 size: 14 residues. The V gene's germline CDR1 is KGHDR and CDR2 SFDVKD. V lost 5 bases, J lost 5 bases, and 5 bases stayed unmatched. The CDR3: CATSVSGGEDTQYF. The CDR3 nucleotides are TGTGCCACCAGTGTGAGCGGGGGAGAAGATACGCAGTATTTT.

The chain's CDR3 is CASSLGLAGLEQYF. CDR3 in DNA: TGTGCCAGCAGCCTCGGCCTAGCGGGCCTCGAGCAGTACTTC. The V and J genes are TRBV4-2 and TRBJ2-5; 8 nucleotides match TRBD2. The DNA end favors TRBJ2-7, so the J call may be wrong. Germline CDR1 LGHNA, CDR2 YNFKEQ. This CDR3 spans 14 amino acids.

The chain uses TRBV7-9 and TRBJ1-5; D is possibly TRBD1 (6 bases). Between the trimmed V and J ends, which lost 2 bases and 3 bases, there was a span of 14 bases. The germline V gene encodes CDR1 SEHNR and CDR2 FQNEAQ (reference sequence). This CDR3 contains 16 residues. CDR3: CASSLRDIKNNQPQHF. The CDR3 DNA follows: TGTGCCAGCAGCTTAAGGGACATAAAGAACAATCAGCCCCAGCATTTT.

The genes are TRBV21-1 and TRBJ2-5; whether TRBD1, the table's D call, matches the DNA was not checked. TRBV21-1 has pseudogene status. The length of the CDR3 is 19 residues. This CDR3 is CASSKGPRDEVRGQETQYF. The CDR3 coding sequence is TGTGCCAGCAGCAAGGGCCCCCGAGACGAGGTCAGGGGGCAAGAGACCCAGTACTTC.

The CDR3 is CASSPDRAGRSPLHF. For the CDR3, the DNA is TGTGCCAGCAGCCCAGACAGGGCAGGCCGATCACCCCTCCACTTT. The rearrangement uses TRBV7-6 and TRBJ1-6; TRBD1 aligns across 7 bases. There are 15 residues in the CDR3. V lost 5 bases to trimming and J lost 10 bases; unmatched junction nucleotides: 11. Germline values: CDR1 SGHVS, CDR2 FNYEAQ.

The chain recombines TRBV27 with TRBJ2-5; TRBD2 matches at 12 bases. Germline V gene lookup returns CDR1 MNHEY and CDR2 SMNVEV (reference sequence). J lost 2 bases, V lost 6 bases, and 7 bases had no gene match. This CDR3 spans 16 amino acids. The CDR3 nucleotides are TGTGCCAGCAGCCCCACTAGCGGGGGGCAACAAGAGACCCAGTACTTC. Its translation: CASSPTSGGQQETQYF.

J is TRBJ1-5 and V is TRBV20-1; D not certain. Per germline, CDR1 DFQATT and CDR2 SNEGSKA (reference sequence). Trimming pared 6 bases from V and 1 base from J, leaving 13 bases between. This CDR3 is built from 14 residues. This chain's CDR3 is CSAYVQESNQPQHF. DNA of the CDR3: TGCAGTGCCTACGTTCAGGAAAGCAATCAGCCCCAGCATTTT.

The chain links TRBV20-1 to TRBJ1-5; D is unresolved. V was clipped by 4 bases and J by 0 bases, with 10 bases between them. CDR3 length: 14 amino acids. Germline CDR1 and CDR2: DFQATT and SNEGSKA (reference sequence). The DNA for the CDR3 is TGCAGTGCTAAGGAAGGAAATAGCAATCAGCCCCAGCATTTT. This gives the protein CSAKEGNSNQPQHF.

This chain connects TRBV4-2 to TRBJ1-1; D is undetermined. V shed 3 bases and J shed 1 base, with 6 bases lying between them. Germline V gene lookup returns CDR1 LGHNA and CDR2 YNFKEQ. The CDR3 is 13 amino acids. The CDR3 spells CASSHSSNTEAFF. In DNA form, the CDR3 reads TGTGCCAGCAGCCACTCCTCGAACACTGAAGCTTTCTTT.

The chain is built from TRBV9 and TRBJ1-2; 10 bases agree with TRBD1. The V gene end was trimmed by 3 bases and the J gene end by 7 bases; junction bases not matched to a gene: 3. The CDR3 runs to 13 residues. CDR1 is SGDLS, CDR2 YYNGEE, per germline. In nucleotides, the CDR3 is TGTGCCAGCAGCGGCGACAGGGGGCTTGGCTACACCTTC. Protein sequence: CASSGDRGLGYTF.

The chain links TRBV7-2 to TRBJ2-3; D might be TRBD2 (5 bases). The CDR3 has 15 amino acids. Trimming pared 3 bases from V and 2 bases from J, leaving 12 bases between. The germline gives CDR1 SGHTA, CDR2 FQGNSA. Here the CDR3 DNA reads TGTGCCAGCAGCTTCTTGACGGAGGTCACAGATACGCAGTATTTT. Amino acids: CASSFLTEVTDTQYF.

The chain carries TRBV7-2 and TRBJ2-3; perhaps TRBD1 as D (6 bases). Trimming took off 1 base at V and 5 bases at J, with 10 bases between the two ends. Germline values: CDR1 SGHTA, CDR2 FQGNSA. This CDR3 region has 14 residues. This CDR3 is CASSLDRAIDTQYF. In nucleotides, the CDR3 is TGTGCCAGCAGCTTAGACAGGGCTATAGATACGCAGTATTTT.

This clonotype was seen a handful of times. The chain carries TRBV27 and TRBJ2-6; D unresolved. Trimming left V 4 bases short and J 4 bases short, with 5 bases between. From germline, CDR1 is MNHEY and CDR2 SMNVEV (reference sequence). The CDR3 runs to 13 residues. CDR3 DNA sequence: TGTGCCAGCAGTTATCAGGGGGCCAACGTCCTGACTTTC. Amino acids: CASSYQGANVLTF.

This clonotype has more than one count but fewer than ten. This chain connects TRBV5-1 to TRBJ2-5, with 9 bases fitting TRBD2. The V gene's germline CDR1 is SGHRS and CDR2 YFSETQ. V was clipped by 3 bases and J by 2 bases; unmatched bases: 14. CDR3 length equals 18 residues. This chain's CDR3 is CASSWNGASGAPQETQYF. CDR3 bases: TGCGCCAGCAGCTGGAATGGGGCTAGCGGGGCACCGCAAGAGACCCAGTACTTC.

This chain connects TRBV7-2 to TRBJ1-1; D remains unclear. V was shortened by 5 bases and J by 7 bases, with 11 bases between the two germline ends. The CDR3 is 12 residues long. Germline V CDR1 and CDR2: SGHTA, FQGNSA. The CDR3 bases are TGTGCCAGCAGCCCGATCCGGGTTGAAGCTTTCTTT. Encoded protein: CASSPIRVEAFF.

This sequence joins TRBV13 and TRBJ1-2, with D tentatively TRBD1 (6 bases). The length of the CDR3 is 15 residues. CDR1 PRHDT and CDR2 FYEKMQ come from the germline V gene (reference sequence). The germline V and J ends were trimmed by 3 bases and 1 base, with 12 bases remaining between them. The CDR3 protein is CASSFLDSLNYGYTF. The DNA of the CDR3 is TGTGCCAGCAGCTTCTTGGACAGCCTTAACTATGGCTACACCTTC.

The V call is TRBV20-1, the J call TRBJ1-2; 8 bases map to TRBD1. V was clipped by 6 bases and J by 6 bases; unmatched bases: 12. Germline loops: CDR1 DFQATT, CDR2 SNEGSKA (reference sequence). This CDR3 region has 14 residues. CDR3 residues: CSAAWAGGVDGYTF. Here the CDR3 DNA reads TGCAGTGCGGCGTGGGCAGGGGGCGTGGATGGCTACACCTTC.

The chain recombines TRBV20-1 with TRBJ2-5; D is unclear. Germline V CDR1 and CDR2: DFQATT, SNEGSKA (reference sequence). The length of the CDR3 is 14 residues. The ends were cut back, 2 bases at V and 5 bases at J, with 15 bases in the middle. CDR3 loop: CSARYTPSGETQYF. CDR3 bases: TGCAGTGCTAGATACACCCCTAGTGGTGAGACCCAGTACTTC.

The chain uses TRBV7-9 and TRBJ2-5, with TRBD2 matching 9 bases. V lost 5 bases to trimming and J lost 11 bases; unmatched junction nucleotides: 15. The CDR3 has 15 residues. CDR1 and CDR2 from the germline V gene are SEHNR and FQNEAQ (reference sequence). The CDR3, as DNA: TGTGCCAGCAGCCTAGGACTAGCGACTACTAATGAGCAGTACTTC. It specifies CASSLGLATTNEQYF.

The chain has TRBV7-2 and TRBJ1-2; D gene ambiguous. This CDR3 is built from 14 residues. Per the germline V gene, CDR1 is SGHTA and CDR2 is FQGNSA. The germline V and J ends were trimmed by 2 bases and 4 bases, with 11 bases remaining between them. The CDR3 region has the DNA TGTGCCAGCAGCTTAACCCTCGACACCTATGGCTACACCTTC. It specifies CASSLTLDTYGYTF.

This clonotype was detected only once. The chain's CDR3 is CSARRRTTIDYGYTF. CDR3 in DNA: TGCAGTGCTAGACGAAGGACTACTATCGACTATGGCTACACCTTC. The chain recombines TRBV20-1 with TRBJ1-2; D is uncertain. The CDR3 runs 15 residues. CDR1 DFQATT and CDR2 SNEGSKA come from the germline V gene (reference sequence). V dropped 2 bases and J dropped 3 bases, with 16 bases sitting between them.

The chain combines TRBV7-3 with TRBJ2-5; D possibly matches TRBD1 or TRBD2 (5 bases each). From germline, CDR1 is SGHTA and CDR2 FQGTGA. V was pared by 1 base and J by 4 bases, with 19 bases between. This CDR3 comprises 17 residues. This CDR3 is CASSLNGHGVKGETQYF. The CDR3 coding sequence is TGTGCCAGCAGCTTAAACGGACACGGGGTGAAGGGAGAGACCCAGTACTTC.

This clonotype has a handful of counts. V and J are TRBV6-5 and TRBJ2-5; 9 bases match TRBD2. The CDR3 consists of 16 residues. Germline V CDR1 and CDR2: MNHEY, SVGAGI. V was clipped by 5 bases and J by 1 base; unmatched bases: 8. The CDR3 spells CASSLSGTSSQETQYF. CDR3 DNA sequence: TGTGCCAGCAGTCTATCCGGGACTAGCAGCCAAGAGACCCAGTACTTC.

The chain couples TRBV7-2 to TRBJ1-4; D not certain. The ends were cut back, 2 bases at V and 3 bases at J, with 13 bases in the middle. The CDR3 is 16 amino acids. CDR1 is SGHTA and CDR2 is FQGNSA in the germline V gene. The CDR3 is CASSLIVGFSNEKLFF. The CDR3 coding sequence is TGTGCCAGCAGCTTAATAGTCGGGTTCTCTAATGAAAAACTGTTTTTT.